This T cell receptor beta chain was profiled in a study of regulatory T cells in long-lasting Graves disease. Study results and caveats: Persistent Graves' patients showed reduced TCR diversity versus newly diagnosed patients.

The time point is: persistent/refractory GD, antithyroid drugs over 5 years with positive TRAb. Extracted PBMC RNA gave rise to the TCR library. About this clonotype itself: Its antigen is as yet unknown.

V gave up 0 bases and J gave up 6 bases, with 14 bases separating them. This CDR3 spans 15 amino acids. Germline CDR1 MGHRA, CDR2 YSYEKL. TCR beta libraries were built with iRepertoire HTBI primers and Arm-PCR of CDR3 regions. TCRdb reprocessed the multiplex PCR reads with MiXCR, giving one entry per CDR3 protein. The sample records 400,000 to 600,000 distinct CDR3 sequences, 20% to 25% being singletons. The sequence was collected from a female donor with Graves disease. This chain links TRBV4-1 with TRBJ1-1; the D is unclear. This sample comprised peripheral blood mononuclear cells (PBMCs), obtained when the disease was refractory, from a patient treated with antithyroid drugs. CDR3 sequence: CASSQESRGWAEAFF. CDR3 in DNA: TGCGCCAGCAGCCAAGAATCGCGCGGGTGGGCTGAAGCTTTCTTT.